Listed below are T cell receptor beta chains from one sample, sequenced in a study of shared clonotypes between healthy human individuals. Profiled with immunoSEQ multiplex PCR; TCRdb holds only in-frame clones, not every one. The sample lists fewer than 650,000 clones, around three quarters occurring once. Sequencing input: PBMCs. These receptors originate from a woman aged 40 to 50 in good health. Some clones in this sample may be carry-over from other donors' samples. The CDR3 runs from the conserved cysteine through the conserved F or W. A D gene is named only where the DNA matches it firmly. Where a row states a size, it is once, few, many or the class of an expanded clone; other rows omit it.

>TRBV2|TRBJ2-3|NA|TRBD2
TGTGCCAGCAGTGGGTCAGCGGGAGGTGACACAGATACGCAGTATTTT
CASSGSAGGDTDTQYF
>TRBV9|TRBJ2-3|NA|NA
TGTGCCAGCAGCGTAGCGGCAGGAGGAGGCACAGATACGCAGTATTTT
CASSVAAGGGTDTQYF
>TRBV6-4|TRBJ2-1|NA|TRBD2
TGTGCCAGCAGTAATGGGACTAGCGGGAGTGGTGAGCAGTTCTTC
CASSNGTSGSGEQFF
>TRBV6-1|TRBJ2-1|once|TRBD2
TGTGCCAGCAGTGCCAGGGGACTAGCGGGTTACAATGAGCAGTTCTTC
CASSARGLAGYNEQFF
>TRBV9|TRBJ1-3|NA|NA
TGTGCCAGCAGCCCCTGGGGACAAGGAAACACCATATATTTT
CASSPWGQGNTIYF
>TRBV29-1|TRBJ2-3|NA|NA
TGCAGCCCCCTGCGGAGCACAGATACGCAGTATTTT
CSPLRSTDTQYF
>TRBV5-6|TRBJ2-5|NA|TRBD2
TGTGCCAGCAGAGGGGCGGGAGGTGCCGAGACCCAGTACTTC
CASRGAGGAETQYF
>TRBV30|TRBJ2-5|few|TRBD2
TGTGCCTGGAGCCCTGGACTAGCTGAAGAGACCCAGTACTTC
CAWSPGLAEETQYF
>TRBV5-1|TRBJ1-4|once|NA
TGCGCCAGCAGCTTGGGACAGACTTTTAATGAAAAACTGTTTTTT
CASSLGQTFNEKLFF
>TRBV5-1|TRBJ1-4|once|NA
TGCGCCAGCAGCTCGGAGGACGGAGGAGAAAAACTGTTTTTT
CASSSEDGGEKLFF